This paragraph covers one TCR beta chain sequence. Patients at the Seattle site were enrolled during active infection and followed longitudinally. As originally analysed: By means of reference gene primer amplification, nucleated cell counts were estimated. TCRdb keeps only in-frame clones here, not all; method: immunoSEQ multiplex PCR. Clone size and V and J calls were adopted from that table, with D and trimming inferred from the DNA. This table holds approximately 50,000 clones, about 81% found once. The sample is drawn from a study of blood T cell repertoires in COVID-19. Study-wide context: Nucleic acid was either cDNA or gDNA, and it came from T cells, B-cell-depleted T cells, or PBMCs.

The CDR3 totals 13 residues. In germline, CDR1 is MNHNS, CDR2 SASEGT. With 1 base removed from V and 1 base from J, the gap between germline ends came to 5 bases. This TCR derives from a woman aged 80 or over with COVID-19, enrolled during active disease. Sequenced sample: peripheral blood. J is TRBJ2-7 and V is TRBV6-1, with D unclear. This CDR3 reads CASSEDSSYEQYF. The CDR3 nucleotides are TGTGCCAGCAGTGAAGACAGTTCCTACGAGCAGTACTTC.